The T cell receptor (beta chain) described here comes from a study of radiotherapy plus CTLA-4 blockade in lung cancer. Points from the study as a whole: Radiotherapy with ipilimumab was followed by blood expansion of tumor-derived clones.

The germline V gene has CDR1 SNHLY and CDR2 FYNNEI. The CDR3 runs 13 residues. V was shortened by 5 bases and J by 0 bases, with 6 bases between the two germline ends. This clone was detected only a few times. Its matching antigen is unknown. The protocol was immunoSEQ multiplex PCR, while the TCRdb copy is restricted to in-frame clones and leaves out a portion. The profile covers some 37,000 clones, with over 70% appearing a single time and about 8.9% taken by the ten largest. The gene calls are TRBV2 and TRBJ2-3; D is unresolved. The input for sequencing was peripheral blood, taken from a patient treated with radiotherapy plus ipilimumab. The TCR comes from a human donor with non-small cell lung cancer who had stable disease on radiotherapy plus ipilimumab. The CDR3 coding sequence is TGTGCCAGCAGTCCGGCTAGCACAGATACGCAGTATTTT. This codes for CASSPASTDTQYF.